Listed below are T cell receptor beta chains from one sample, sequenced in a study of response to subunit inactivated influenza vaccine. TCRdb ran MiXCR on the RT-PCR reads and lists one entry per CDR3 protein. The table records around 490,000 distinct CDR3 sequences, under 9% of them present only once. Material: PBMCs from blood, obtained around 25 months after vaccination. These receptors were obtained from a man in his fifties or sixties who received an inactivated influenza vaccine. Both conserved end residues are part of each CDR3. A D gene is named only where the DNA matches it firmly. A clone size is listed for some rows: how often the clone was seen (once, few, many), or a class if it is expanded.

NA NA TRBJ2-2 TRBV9 TGTGCCAGCAGCGTAGTGGGGAACACCGGGGAGCTGTTTTTT CASSVVGNTGELFF
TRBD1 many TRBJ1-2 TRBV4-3 TGCGCCAGCACCTTCGGACAGGGTACTGGTGGCTACACCTTC CASTFGQGTGGYTF
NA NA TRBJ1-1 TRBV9 TGTGCCAGCAGCCCCGGTGTAGGGGCCAACACTGAAGCTTTCTTT CASSPGVGANTEAFF
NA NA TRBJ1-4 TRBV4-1 TGCGCCAGCAGCCTACTCAGGGTAACTAATGAAAAACTGTTTTTT CASSLLRVTNEKLFF
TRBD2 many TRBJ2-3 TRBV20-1 TGCAGTGCTAGACTTCCTAGCGGGGGACCAGATACGCAGTATTTT CSARLPSGGPDTQYF
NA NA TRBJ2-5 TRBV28 TGTGCCAGCAGCGGTGGGCGGAACCAAGAGACCCAGTACTTC CASSGGRNQETQYF
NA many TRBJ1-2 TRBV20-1 TGCAGTGCGGGGAGTAGGCCATCCAACTATGGCTACACCTTC CSAGSRPSNYGYTF
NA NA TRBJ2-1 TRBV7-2 TGTGCCAGCAGCCTGGACGGCCATGGTGAGCAGTTCTTC CASSLDGHGEQFF
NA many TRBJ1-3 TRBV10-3 TGTGCCATCAGTGAGTCTAGTGGATCTGGAAACACCATATATTTT CAISESSGSGNTIYF
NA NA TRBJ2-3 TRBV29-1 TGCAGCTTTCGGGATGGGCTCAGCACAGATACGCAGTATTTT CSFRDGLSTDTQYF
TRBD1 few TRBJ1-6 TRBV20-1 TGCAGTGCCGATTCCGGGACAGGGAACTCACCCCTCCACTTT CSADSGTGNSPLHF
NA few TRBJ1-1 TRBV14 TGTGCCAGCAGCCAAGATCGGGGGGCGATGAACACTGAAGCTTTCTTT CASSQDRGAMNTEAFF
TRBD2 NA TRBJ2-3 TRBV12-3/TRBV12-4 TGTGCCAGCAGACCTTGGGGGAGGGCCGGGACAGATACGCAGTATTTT CASRPWGRAGTDTQYF
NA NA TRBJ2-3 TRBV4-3 TGCGCCAGCAGCCAATACGGTAGCACAGATACGCAGTATTTT CASSQYGSTDTQYF